The 28 T cell receptor beta chains listed next were all sequenced from one sample in a study of T cell responses to AZD1222 COVID-19 vaccine. The protocol was immunoSEQ multiplex PCR, while the TCRdb copy is restricted to in-frame clones and leaves out a portion. This repertoire shows 95,000 to 150,000 clones, about 88% found once; its top ten account for around 3%. The sample was peripheral blood, taken 28 days after the second AZD1222 dose. The receptors here all came from an adult who received the AZD1222 COVID-19 vaccine.

The chain recombines TRBV11-3 with TRBJ1-6, with no clear D. The CDR3 totals 15 residues. Germline CDR1 reads SGHNT; CDR2 reads YENEEA. With 1 base removed from V and 6 bases from J, the gap between germline ends came to 10 bases. The CDR3 reads CASSLVQIGNSPLHF. The CDR3 region has the DNA TGTGCCAGCAGCTTAGTACAGATTGGTAATTCACCCCTCCACTTT.

V usage is TRBV4-1 and J usage is TRBJ2-7; D tentatively reads TRBD1 or TRBD2 (5 bases each). Germline V gives CDR1 MGHRA, CDR2 YSYEKL. The length of the CDR3 is 14 residues. Trimming left V 0 bases short and J 1 base short, with 7 bases between. The CDR3 coding sequence is TGCGCCAGCAGCCAAGATGGGGGATCCTACGAGCAGTACTTC. Encoded protein: CASSQDGGSYEQYF.

This chain connects TRBV19 to TRBJ1-1; D call uncertain. V lost 8 bases and J lost 6, with 13 bases in between. The CDR3 loop spans 12 amino acids. CDR1 is LNHDA and CDR2 is SQIVND in the germline V gene (reference sequence). CDR3: CASRGLRAEAFF. CDR3 coding DNA: TGTGCCAGTCGAGGGCTTCGGGCTGAAGCTTTCTTT.

This sequence joins TRBV7-2 and TRBJ1-2, with D hard to call. Germline V gene lookup returns CDR1 SGHTA and CDR2 FQGNSA. The CDR3 totals 12 residues. Trimming pared 4 bases from V and 4 bases from J, leaving 7 bases between. This CDR3 reads CASSSQAYGYTF. The CDR3 DNA reads as TGTGCCAGCAGCTCTCAGGCCTATGGCTACACCTTC. The variable domain in full, with the rest retrieved from reference TRBV7-2 and TRBJ1-2, is GAGVSQSPSNKVTEKGKDVELRCDPISGHTALYWYRQSLGQGLEFLIYFQGNSAPDKSGLPSDRFSAERTGGSVSTLTIQRTQQEDSAVYLCASSSQAYGYTFGSGTRLTVV.

This sequence joins TRBV6-5 and TRBJ1-6, with TRBD1 matching over 10 bases. The V segment lost 4 bases and the J segment 5 bases; nucleotides outside the gene matches: 5. The CDR3 consists of 16 residues. Per the germline V gene, CDR1 is MNHEY and CDR2 is SVGAGI. CDR3 bases: TGTGCCAGCAGTTGGGACAGGGGAAAGAATAATTCACCCCTCCACTTT. It codes for CASSWDRGKNNSPLHF.

This sequence joins TRBV5-1 and TRBJ2-7, with D possibly called TRBD1 or TRBD2 (6 bases each). There are 15 residues in the CDR3. V lost 6 bases and J lost 6, with 22 bases in between. Germline CDR1 SGHRS, CDR2 YFSETQ. The CDR3, as DNA: TGCGCCAGCACCACACACCAGGGGACGCGGGGCGAGCAGTACTTC. This gives the protein CASTTHQGTRGEQYF. Filled out from reference TRBV5-1 and TRBJ2-7, the complete variable domain reads KAGVTQTPRYLIKTRGQQVTLSCSPISGHRSVSWYQQTPGQGLQFLFEYFSETQRNKGNFPGRFSGRQFSNSRSEMNVSTLELGDSALYLCASTTHQGTRGEQYFGPGTRLTVT.

This sequence joins TRBV7-8 and TRBJ2-3; D remains ambiguous. The germline V and J ends were trimmed by 5 bases and 0 bases, with 3 bases remaining between them. Per germline, CDR1 SGHVS and CDR2 FQNEAQ. The CDR3 runs 12 residues. Here the CDR3 reads CASSPSTDTQYF. The CDR3 region has the DNA TGTGCCAGCAGCCCTAGCACAGATACGCAGTATTTT.

The CDR3, as DNA: TGTGCCTCTCGGCAGGGGGTGAGCACTGAAGCTTTCTTT. Translated: CASRQGVSTEAFF. The rearrangement joins TRBV12-3 or TRBV12-4 to TRBJ1-1; 7 nucleotides align to TRBD1. The CDR3 contains 13 residues. V lost 11 bases and J lost 4; bases outside the gene matches: 10.

The J gene is TRBJ1-1, the V gene TRBV2; a weak D match, TRBD1 (6 bases). Trimming stripped 8 bases from V and 4 bases from J, with 14 bases between. CDR1 is SNHLY, CDR2 FYNNEI, per germline. The CDR3 totals 13 residues. CDR3 nucleotide sequence: TGTGCCAGCCCATCCAGGGGTGGCACTGAAGCTTTCTTT. Protein product: CASPSRGGTEAFF.

The V and J genes are TRBV28 and TRBJ1-2; D is unresolved. Trimming shortened V by 2 bases and J by 3 bases, and 7 bases separated the two germline ends. Germline CDR1 and CDR2: MDHEN and SYDVKM. CDR3 length: 13 amino acids. The CDR3 DNA reads TGTGCCAGCAGTTTAATGGCAGACTATGGCTACACCTTC. As protein: CASSLMADYGYTF.

The J gene is TRBJ2-5, the V gene TRBV7-8; 13 bases are a match to TRBD2. V lost 5 bases, J lost 7 bases, and 13 bases stayed unmatched. The CDR3 spans 17 residues. Germline assignment: CDR1 SGHVS and CDR2 FQNEAQ. CDR3 coding DNA: TGTGCCAGCAGCCCAAGACAACTAGCGGGGGGGCCTGTGACCCAGTACTTC. Residues: CASSPRQLAGGPVTQYF.

Note on this clone: Other DNA sequences of this sample code for an identical CDR3. The genes are TRBV7-9 and TRBJ2-7, with D unclear. CDR1 and CDR2 (germline): SEHNR, FQNEAQ (reference sequence). This CDR3 has 12 residues. V was clipped by 0 bases and J by 5 bases, with 5 bases between them. This CDR3 is CASSLAGDEQYF. The CDR3 DNA sequence: TGTGCCAGCAGCTTAGCCGGCGACGAGCAGTACTTC.

V usage is TRBV2 and J usage is TRBJ2-3, with D perhaps TRBD1 (5 bases). V gave up 6 bases and J gave up 3 bases, with 19 bases separating them. Germline-derived CDR1 and CDR2 are SNHLY and FYNNEI. The length of the CDR3 is 16 residues. This chain's CDR3 is CASRSGRAIRTDTQYF. The CDR3 DNA is TGTGCCAGCAGATCAGGCAGGGCAATCAGGACAGATACGCAGTATTTT.

Of note for this clone: The limits of the CDR3 on the DNA are not certain, so only TCRdb's listed CDR3 is given. The V gene is TRBV6-5, the J gene TRBJ2-4. Looked up from germline, CDR1 is MNHEY and CDR2 is SVGAGI. 15 amino acids form the CDR3, both terminal residues included. The CDR3: CASSRAGHDKNIQYF.

The genes are TRBV7-9 and TRBJ1-4; TRBD1 matches 11 bases. The CDR3 totals 17 residues. Per the germline V gene, CDR1 is SEHNR and CDR2 is FQNEAQ (reference sequence). Losses at the gene ends were 5 bases for V and 7 bases for J; bases not matched to a gene: 12. Written as DNA, the CDR3 is TGTGCCAGCAGCGCCGGACAGGGGGCGAGTTCGGGTGAAAAACTGTTTTTT. Its translation: CASSAGQGASSGEKLFF.

The chain recombines TRBV7-6 with TRBJ2-7; possible D gene TRBD2, 6 bases. CDR1 is SGHVS, CDR2 FNYEAQ, per germline. The CDR3 runs to 15 residues. V was pared by 1 base and J by 0 bases, with 10 bases between. CDR3 nucleotides: TGTGCCAGCAGCTTAGGATGGGGAGGCTCCTACGAGCAGTACTTC. It encodes CASSLGWGGSYEQYF. Full variable domain (missing parts from reference TRBV7-6 and TRBJ2-7): GAGVSQSPRYKVTKRGQDVALRCDPISGHVSLYWYRQALGQGPEFLTYFNYEAQQDKSGLPNDRFSAERPEGSISTLTIQRTEQRDSAMYRCASSLGWGGSYEQYFGPGTRLTVT.

The CDR3 here is CASTHRGSPLHF. CDR3 sequence (DNA): TGTGCCAGCACCCACAGGGGCTCACCCCTCCACTTT. This chain links TRBV11-3 with TRBJ1-6, with TRBD1 identical over 7 bases. The germline V gene encodes CDR1 SGHNT and CDR2 YENEEA. Losses at the gene ends were 7 bases for V and 10 bases for J; bases not matched to a gene: 4. The CDR3 is made up of 12 amino acids.

V usage is TRBV19 and J usage is TRBJ1-1; D possibly corresponds to TRBD1 (5 bases). CDR1 is LNHDA and CDR2 is SQIVND in the germline V gene (reference sequence). This CDR3 contains 16 residues. V was cut by 5 bases and J by 0 bases, with 16 bases left in between. CDR3 sequence: CASSPPGRTLNTEAFF. CDR3 DNA: TGTGCCAGTAGTCCTCCGGGACGGACTTTGAACACTGAAGCTTTCTTT.

This clone has just one count. J is TRBJ1-1 and V is TRBV7-8, with D possibly matching TRBD1 (5 bases). The CDR3 length is 16 residues. Germline V lookup: CDR1 SGHVS, CDR2 FQNEAQ. V was trimmed by 1 base and J by 5 bases, leaving 17 bases between them. The CDR3 is CASSLELSAGRTEAFF. CDR3 DNA: TGTGCCAGCAGCTTAGAGTTATCGGCAGGGCGGACTGAAGCTTTCTTT.

The CDR3 protein is CASTEGSGTYEQYF. The CDR3 nucleotides read TGTGCCAGCACAGAAGGGTCCGGTACCTACGAGCAGTACTTC. The chain employs TRBV6-5 and TRBJ2-7, with D unresolved. CDR3 length: 14 amino acids. Trimming removed 7 bases at V and 2 bases at J, with 15 bases between. Germline lookup yields CDR1 MNHEY and CDR2 SVGAGI.

The genes are TRBV10-3 and TRBJ2-7; the match to TRBD2 covers 7 bases. The V gene end was trimmed by 5 bases and the J gene end by 0 bases; junction bases not matched to a gene: 19. The CDR3 has 19 residues. Germline V gene data show CDR1 as ENHRY and CDR2 as SYGVKD. DNA for the CDR3: TGTGCCATCAGTCTCGGCCATCGCGTGGCGGGGGAGTCCTCCTACGAGCAGTACTTC. This encodes CAISLGHRVAGESSYEQYF.

V usage is TRBV7-6 and J usage is TRBJ2-5; D unresolved. Trimming removed 2 bases at V and 4 bases at J, with 5 bases between. The length of the CDR3 is 12 residues. CDR1 is SGHVS, CDR2 FNYEAQ, per germline. CDR3 nucleotide sequence: TGTGCCAGCAGCTTACTAGGAGAGACCCAGTACTTC. Its translation: CASSLLGETQYF.

The chain employs TRBV30 and TRBJ1-1; D call uncertain. In germline, CDR1 is GTSNPN, CDR2 SVGIG (reference sequence). Trimming took off 2 bases at V and 2 bases at J, with 9 bases between the two ends. This CDR3 is built from 13 residues. The CDR3 region has the DNA TGTGCCTGGAGTCCCGGGCCCAACACTGAAGCTTTCTTT. As protein: CAWSPGPNTEAFF.

This clone was detected ten times or more. CDR3 residues: CASNLVAENTIYF. CDR3 coding DNA: TGTGCCAGCAACCTAGTGGCTGAAAACACCATATATTTT. J is TRBJ1-3 and V is TRBV6-5; D is undetermined. The CDR3 is 13 amino acids. Trimming left V 7 bases short and J 6 bases short, with 13 bases between. Germline V CDR1 and CDR2: MNHEY, SVGAGI.

For the CDR3, the DNA is TGCGCCAGCAGCTTGGGAGGGACCAACGAGCAGTACTTC. The encoded protein is CASSLGGTNEQYF. The J gene is TRBJ2-7, the V gene TRBV5-1, with D perhaps matching TRBD1 or TRBD2 (5 bases each). This CDR3 spans 13 amino acids. With 0 bases removed from V and 5 bases from J, the gap between germline ends came to 9 bases. Germline CDR1 reads SGHRS; CDR2 reads YFSETQ.

The chain is built from TRBV7-9 and TRBJ1-2; possible D gene TRBD1, 6 bases. Between the trimmed V and J ends, which lost 8 bases and 6 bases, there was a span of 16 bases. CDR1 and CDR2 (germline): SEHNR, FQNEAQ (reference sequence). This CDR3 contains 13 residues. CDR3 sequence reads: CASGGRFRDGYTF. The DNA for the CDR3 is TGTGCCAGCGGGGGCCGTTTCCGGGATGGCTACACCTTC.

The rearrangement joins TRBV13 to TRBJ2-1; no clear D gene. V lost 1 base and J lost 0, with 13 bases in between. Germline CDR1 and CDR2: PRHDT and FYEKMQ (reference sequence). The CDR3 is made up of 17 amino acids. The CDR3 reads CASSLVRASSSYNEQFF. Here the CDR3 DNA reads TGTGCCAGCAGCTTAGTTCGGGCGTCGAGCTCCTACAATGAGCAGTTCTTC. The whole variable domain, remainder taken from reference TRBV13 and TRBJ2-1, is AAGVIQSPRHLIKEKRETATLKCYPIPRHDTVYWYQQGPGQDPQFLISFYEKMQSDKGSIPDRFSAQQFSDYHSELNMSSLELGDSALYFCASSLVRASSSYNEQFFGPGTRLTVL.

J is TRBJ2-3 and V is TRBV4-3, with no clear D. Germline assignment: CDR1 LGHNA and CDR2 YSLEER. V shed 0 bases and J shed 7 bases, with 5 bases lying between them. This CDR3 is built from 12 residues. Here the CDR3 reads CASSQDRNTQYF. CDR3 DNA: TGCGCCAGCAGCCAAGATAGGAATACGCAGTATTTT.